The 6 T cell receptor beta chains reported below all come from one sample, sequenced in a study of blood T cell repertoires in COVID-19. Using immunoSEQ multiplex PCR, the repertoire was profiled, and TCRdb retains in-frame clones only, with some absent. The table includes 110,000 to 150,000 clones, around 89% detected once. What was sequenced was peripheral blood. These receptors all stem from a woman aged 60-75 years with active COVID-19.

The V and J genes are TRBV5-1 and TRBJ2-7; 8 bases align to TRBD2. The CDR3 runs 14 residues. Losses at the gene ends were 3 bases for V and 3 bases for J; bases not matched to a gene: 5. The germline gives CDR1 SGHRS, CDR2 YFSETQ. CDR3 residues: CASSYAGGVYEQYF. For the CDR3, the DNA is TGCGCCAGCAGCTACGCGGGGGGTGTCTACGAGCAGTACTTC.

For the CDR3, the DNA is TGTGCCAGCAGTTTAGCGGCCGGAGGGGCCTACGAGCAGTACTTC. Its protein is CASSLAAGGAYEQYF. V usage is TRBV6-2 or TRBV6-3 and J usage is TRBJ2-7; a weak D match, TRBD2 (6 bases). CDR3 size: 15 residues. Deletions cut 4 bases from V and 2 bases from J, with 15 bases between. The germline V gene has CDR1 MNHEY and CDR2 SVGEGT.

The CDR3 loop reads CASTPTGQETQYF. CDR3 nucleotide sequence: TGTGCCAGTACCCCGACAGGTCAAGAGACCCAGTACTTC. The rearrangement uses TRBV19 and TRBJ2-5; the D gene is possibly TRBD1 (6 bases). V shed 7 bases and J shed 2 bases, with 11 bases lying between them. CDR3 length equals 13 residues. The germline gives CDR1 LNHDA, CDR2 SQIVND (reference sequence).

The chain links TRBV10-2 to TRBJ2-1, with a possible D match to TRBD1 (5 bases). CDR1 and CDR2 from the germline V gene are WSHSY and SAAADI. Between the trimmed V and J ends, which lost 4 bases and 0 bases, there was a span of 13 bases. This CDR3 is built from 16 residues. CDR3 sequence (DNA): TGCGCCAGCAGTGCCAGGCGAGACAGCTCCTACAATGAGCAGTTCTTC. Translating gives CASSARRDSSYNEQFF.

The chain carries TRBV11-3 and TRBJ2-5; 7 positions agree with TRBD2. Unmatched junction bases numbered 13, after V lost 1 base and J lost 5 bases. Germline V gives CDR1 SGHNT, CDR2 YENEEA. The CDR3 spans 17 residues. The CDR3 DNA is TGTGCCAGCAGCTTAGGGGTCAGCGGGACGCCGAGGGAGACCCAGTACTTC. Amino acid sequence: CASSLGVSGTPRETQYF.

This chain connects TRBV7-3 to TRBJ1-1; D is ambiguous. V lost 2 bases to trimming and J lost 8 bases, with 12 bases between them. Germline V gene lookup returns CDR1 SGHTA and CDR2 FQGTGA. The CDR3 spans 13 residues. CDR3 sequence (DNA): TGTGCCAGCAGCTTAGGAGAAGCCCGGGAAGCTTTCTTT. Its translation: CASSLGEAREAFF.